This T cell receptor (beta chain) was documented in a study of response to subunit inactivated influenza vaccine (dated by TCRdb to between 2017 and 2018). As for the study more broadly: Deep quantitative T cell receptor repertoire profiling was used in the study to track responses to a trivalent subunit inactivated influenza vaccine.

V is clipped by 0 bases and J by 6 bases, and the sequence between their germline boundaries is 3 bases long. Including cysteine and phenylalanine, the CDR3 has 13 amino acids. Only the CDR3 DNA is retained, 39 bases long and in frame from the first base. The germline V gene (reference sequence) yields MNHEY for CDR1 and SMNVEV for CDR2. Library construction relied on RT-PCR. Sequencer: Illumina HiSeq 2500. TCRdb reran the public reads through fastp at Q25 and MiXCR, keeping productive beta chains. Every CDR3 protein is listed once, alongside the most common genes and DNA of its rows. The sample table contains around 200,000 distinct CDR3 sequences; only one count was recorded for approximately 12% of them. The ten largest make up around 28% of the sample. Of note for this clonotype: Its recognized antigen is unknown. There are no base qualities to consult, and no much larger clone falls within one base.

Overall study outcomes, separate from this receptor: According to the authors, only a limited number of new T cells may be recruited by each seasonal influenza vaccination.

The same specimen was also included in a second study, on T cells expressing NK-cell markers. The second study, in turn, reports: TCR beta cDNA libraries were made by 5'RACE template switching that added a universal primer site and unique molecular identifiers. TCR beta-chain repertoires were profiled in sorted CD3+CD56+NKG2C+, CD3+CD56+NKG2C- and CD3+CD56-NKG2C+ T-cell subsets from seven or eight donors. Among the eight sequenced donors, only one was HCMV-seronegative, while the other seven were HCMV-seropositive. To restrict sorting to alphabetaTCR-expressing T cells, an anti-gammadeltaTCR antibody was added in several experiments. In 5 to 7 donors, the dominant CD3+CD56+NKG2C+ clonotypes ranked among the top 10 CD8+ clonotypes, making up about 1.0-7.5% of CD8+ T cells. Those dominant clonotypes were again the most abundant among CD3+CD56-NKG2C+ cells in a few donors, at roughly 25-65%. It remained unclear whether the expanded NKG2C-expressing T cell clones were specific for HCMV antigens. The study sequenced eight donors, all healthy volunteers chosen at random: three men and five women. HCMV-specific IgG was detected in serum with a commercial ELISA kit to determine HCMV serostatus. Peripheral blood mononuclear cells were isolated from blood by Ficoll density gradient centrifugation. CD4+ and CD8+ T cells were isolated from PBMC by magnetic immunoseparation with Miltenyi isolation kits. cDNA synthesis was primed from the TCR beta constant segment, followed by two successive PCR amplification steps. Sequencing of the libraries produced 2 x 150 bp reads on Illumina HiSeq 2000/2500, MiSeq or NextSeq. MIGEC handled demultiplexing of the reads and grouping by UMI, while MiTCR was used to assemble and quantify clonotypes. To exclude erroneous sequences, any TCR cDNA sequence not supported by at least two reads was discarded. The tcR package was used for downstream repertoire analysis, with clonotypes matched between fractions based on CDR3 nucleotide sequence plus V segment. Antigen specificity was annotated against VDJdb with VDJmatch, allowing one amino acid substitution in CDR3.

The chain couples TRBV27 to TRBJ1-6; no confident D gene assignment can be made. The receptor's source is a man aged 45-65 years who received an inactivated influenza vaccine. Donor details come from another sample of the same person, matched by shared clones. This sample comprised CD8+ T cells sorted from PBMCs, obtained approximately 13 days after vaccination. The nucleotides read TGTGCCAGCAGTTTATCAGTTAATTCACCCCTCCACTTT. Translated, this is CASSLSVNSPLHF.